This T cell receptor beta chain was identified during a study of cytomegalovirus exposure and HLA in healthy donors. Study overall: The same platform as the approximately 640 first-cohort repertoires was used for the 95 to 150 validation repertoires, a later analysis reported.

Study-wide points: For cytomegalovirus status, the classifier reportedly gave diagnoses with high specificity and sensitivity. Subsequent analysis revealed that first-cohort TCR clusters tended to co-occur in the 120 or so validation repertoires.

Concerning this clone itself: The antigen is unknown.

The donors were in the roughly 130-subject validation cohort, distinct from the roughly 600-subject first cohort. Assay: immunoSEQ multiplex PCR; the TCRdb copy retains only in-frame clones and omits some. The repertoire holds 100,000 to 150,000 clones, with 89% as singletons. Germline V gene data show CDR1 as SNHLY and CDR2 as FYNNEI. J was trimmed by 1 base and V by 1 base; bases with no gene match: 5. The CDR3 loop spans 17 amino acids. V is TRBV2 and J is TRBJ2-1, with 9 bases aligning to TRBD2. What was sequenced was PBMCs. The TCR comes from a young woman in good health and CMV-seronegative. For the CDR3, the DNA is TGTGCCAGCAGTGAAGTTCTAGCGGGATTGTCCTACAATGAGCAGTTCTTC. Residues: CASSEVLAGLSYNEQFF.